This T cell receptor (beta chain) was captured in a study of PD-1 blockade in classical Hodgkin lymphoma. General study points: Baseline TCR diversity was reportedly lower in newly diagnosed patients than in healthy donors. It was reported as lower still in relapsed/refractory patients. Patients excluded were those beginning nivolumab under 1 year after ASCT.

For this clone: As yet, its antigen is unknown.

All the patients suffered relapse after autologous stem cell transplantation, and brentuximab vedotin exposure differed. Profiled with immunoSEQ multiplex PCR; TCRdb holds only in-frame clones, not every one. The sample has 50,000 to 75,000 clones, around 89% seen once. The CDR3 sequence is 15 residues long. The germline V gene has CDR1 MNHNS and CDR2 SASEGT. V dropped 5 bases and J dropped 8; count of bases not matched to a gene: 8. V gene TRBV6-1 combines with J gene TRBJ1-4; the match to TRBD1 covers 10 bases. This specimen was peripheral blood mononuclear cells (PBMCs), taken at baseline. The sequence derives from a human donor with classical Hodgkin lymphoma. The CDR3 nucleotides read TGTGCCAGCAGTCTCCGGGACAGGGGTGGCGAAAAACTGTTTTTT. This gives the protein CASSLRDRGGEKLFF.